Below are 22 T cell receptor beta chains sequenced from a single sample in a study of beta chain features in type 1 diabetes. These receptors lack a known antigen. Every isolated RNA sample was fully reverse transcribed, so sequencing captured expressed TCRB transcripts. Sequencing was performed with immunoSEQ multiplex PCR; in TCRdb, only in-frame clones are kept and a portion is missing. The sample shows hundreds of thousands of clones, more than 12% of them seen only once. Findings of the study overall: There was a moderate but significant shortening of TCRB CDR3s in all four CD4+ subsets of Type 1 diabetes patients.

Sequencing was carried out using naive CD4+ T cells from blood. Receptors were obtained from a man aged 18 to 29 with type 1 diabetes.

The CDR3 sequence: CASSLALTEAFF. In nucleotides, the CDR3 is TGTGCCAGCAGCTTAGCTCTGACGGAAGCTTTCTTT. The genes are TRBV11-2 and TRBJ1-1, with D unclear. Germline lookup yields CDR1 SGHAT and CDR2 FQNNGV. Trimming removed 1 base from V and 8 bases from J, with 8 bases in between. CDR3 size: 12 residues.

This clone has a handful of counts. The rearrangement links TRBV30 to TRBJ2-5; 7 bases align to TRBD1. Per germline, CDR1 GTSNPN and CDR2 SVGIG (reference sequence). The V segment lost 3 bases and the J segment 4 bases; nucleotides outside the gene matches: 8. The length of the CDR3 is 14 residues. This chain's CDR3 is CAWSRGSWRETQYF. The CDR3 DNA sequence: TGTGCCTGGAGCAGGGGGTCCTGGAGAGAGACCCAGTACTTC.

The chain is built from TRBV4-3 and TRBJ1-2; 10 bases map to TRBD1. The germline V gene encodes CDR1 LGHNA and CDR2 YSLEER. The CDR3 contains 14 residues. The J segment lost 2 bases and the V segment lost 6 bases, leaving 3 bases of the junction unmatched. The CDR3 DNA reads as TGCGCCAGCAGTCTGGACAGGGGGAACTATGGCTACACCTTC. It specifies CASSLDRGNYGYTF.

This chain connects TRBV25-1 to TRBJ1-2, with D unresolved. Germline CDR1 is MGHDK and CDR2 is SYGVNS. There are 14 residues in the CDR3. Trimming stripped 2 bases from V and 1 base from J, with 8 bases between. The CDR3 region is CASSENGHNYGYTF. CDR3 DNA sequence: TGTGCCAGCAGTGAAAATGGGCATAACTATGGCTACACCTTC.

CDR3 sequence reads: CASSLEIGNYGYTF. CDR3 DNA: TGTGCCAGCAGCTTAGAGATAGGGAACTATGGCTACACCTTC. V is TRBV7-2 and J is TRBJ1-2, with no clear D. This CDR3 spans 14 amino acids. The ends were cut back, 1 base at V and 2 bases at J, with 8 bases in the middle. Germline CDR1 SGHTA, CDR2 FQGNSA.

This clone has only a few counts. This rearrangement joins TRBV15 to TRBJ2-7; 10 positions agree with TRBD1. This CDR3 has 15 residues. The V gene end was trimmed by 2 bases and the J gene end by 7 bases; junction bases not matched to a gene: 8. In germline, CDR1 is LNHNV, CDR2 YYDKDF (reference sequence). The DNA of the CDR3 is TGTGCCACCAGCAGATACAGACAGGGGGCAAGGGAGCAGTACTTC. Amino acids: CATSRYRQGAREQYF.

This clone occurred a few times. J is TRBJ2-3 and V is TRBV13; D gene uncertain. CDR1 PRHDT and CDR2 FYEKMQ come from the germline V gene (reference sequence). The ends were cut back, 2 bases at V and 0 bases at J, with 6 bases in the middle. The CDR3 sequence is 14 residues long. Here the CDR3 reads CASSLLPSTDTQYF. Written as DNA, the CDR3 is TGTGCCAGCAGCTTACTCCCTAGCACAGATACGCAGTATTTT. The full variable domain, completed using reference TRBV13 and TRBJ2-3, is AAGVIQSPRHLIKEKRETATLKCYPIPRHDTVYWYQQGPGQDPQFLISFYEKMQSDKGSIPDRFSAQQFSDYHSELNMSSLELGDSALYFCASSLLPSTDTQYFGPGTRLTVL.

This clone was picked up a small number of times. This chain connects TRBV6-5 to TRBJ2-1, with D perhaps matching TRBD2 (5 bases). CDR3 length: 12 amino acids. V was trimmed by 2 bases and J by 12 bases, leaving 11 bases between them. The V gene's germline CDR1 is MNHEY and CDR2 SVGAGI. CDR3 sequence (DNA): TGTGCCAGCAGTTACCCGAGGGTAGGGCAGTTCTTC. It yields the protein CASSYPRVGQFF.

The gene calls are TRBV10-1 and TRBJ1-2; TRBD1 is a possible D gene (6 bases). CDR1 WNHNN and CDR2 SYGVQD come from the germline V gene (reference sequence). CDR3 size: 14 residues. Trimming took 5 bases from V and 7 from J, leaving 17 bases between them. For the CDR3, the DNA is TGCGCCAGCAGTCCCGGGGGGCGAGTCTCTGGCTACACCTTC. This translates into CASSPGGRVSGYTF.

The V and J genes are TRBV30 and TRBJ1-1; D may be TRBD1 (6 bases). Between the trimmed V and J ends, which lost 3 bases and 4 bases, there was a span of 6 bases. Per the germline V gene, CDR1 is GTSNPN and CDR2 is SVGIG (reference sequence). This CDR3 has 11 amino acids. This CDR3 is CAWRGGTEAFF. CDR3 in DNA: TGTGCCTGGAGAGGGGGCACTGAAGCTTTCTTT. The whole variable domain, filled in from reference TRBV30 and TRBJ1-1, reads SQTIHQWPATLVQPVGSPLSLECTVEGTSNPNLYWYRQAAGRGLQLLFYSVGIGQISSEVPQNLSASRPQDRQFILSSKKLLLSDSGFYLCAWRGGTEAFFGQGTRLTVV.

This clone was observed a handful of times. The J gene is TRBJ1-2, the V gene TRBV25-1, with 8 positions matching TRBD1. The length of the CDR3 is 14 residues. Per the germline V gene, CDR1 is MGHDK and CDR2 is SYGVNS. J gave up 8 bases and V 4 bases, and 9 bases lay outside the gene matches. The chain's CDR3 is CASSAGQGNGGYTF. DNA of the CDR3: TGTGCCAGCAGTGCAGGACAGGGAAACGGGGGCTACACCTTC.

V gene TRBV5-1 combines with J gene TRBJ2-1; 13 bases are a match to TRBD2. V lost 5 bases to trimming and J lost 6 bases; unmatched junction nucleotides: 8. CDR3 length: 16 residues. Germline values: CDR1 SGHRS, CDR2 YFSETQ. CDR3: CASSPGGLAGLNEQFF. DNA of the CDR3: TGCGCCAGCAGTCCCGGGGGACTAGCGGGACTCAATGAGCAGTTCTTC.

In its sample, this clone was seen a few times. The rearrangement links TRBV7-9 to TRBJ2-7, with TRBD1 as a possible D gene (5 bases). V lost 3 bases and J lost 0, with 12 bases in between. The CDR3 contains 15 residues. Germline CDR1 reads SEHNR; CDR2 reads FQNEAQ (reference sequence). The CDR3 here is CASSLDRQGSYEQYF. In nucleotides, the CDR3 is TGTGCCAGCAGCTTGGACCGCCAGGGCTCCTACGAGCAGTACTTC.

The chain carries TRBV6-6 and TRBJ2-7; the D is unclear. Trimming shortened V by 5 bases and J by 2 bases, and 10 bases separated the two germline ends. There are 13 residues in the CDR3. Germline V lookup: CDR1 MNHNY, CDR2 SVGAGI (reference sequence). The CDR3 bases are TGTGCCAGCAGTGAGCCGGAAACCTACGAGCAGTACTTC. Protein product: CASSEPETYEQYF.

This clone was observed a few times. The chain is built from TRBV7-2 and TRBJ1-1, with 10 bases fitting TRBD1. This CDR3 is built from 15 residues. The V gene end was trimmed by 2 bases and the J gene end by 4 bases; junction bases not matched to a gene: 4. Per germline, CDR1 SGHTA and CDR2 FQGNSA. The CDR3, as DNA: TGTGCCAGCAGCTTACTGACAGGGGGCATCACTGAAGCTTTCTTT. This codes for CASSLLTGGITEAFF.

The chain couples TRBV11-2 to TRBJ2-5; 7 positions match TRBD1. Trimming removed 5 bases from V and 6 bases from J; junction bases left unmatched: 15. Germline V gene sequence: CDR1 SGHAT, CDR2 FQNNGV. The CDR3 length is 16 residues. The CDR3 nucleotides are TGTGCCAGCAGCCTCCTAACGACAGGGTTGGGGAAGACCCAGTACTTC. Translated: CASSLLTTGLGKTQYF. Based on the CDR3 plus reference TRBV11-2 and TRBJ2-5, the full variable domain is EAGVAQSPRYKIIEKRQSVAFWCNPISGHATLYWYQQILGQGPKLLIQFQNNGVVDDSQLPKDRFSAERLKGVDSTLKIQPAKLEDSAVYLCASSLLTTGLGKTQYFGPGTRLLVL.

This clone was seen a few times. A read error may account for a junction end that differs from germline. This chain's CDR3 is CASREVTEAFF. The DNA for the CDR3 is TGTGCCAGCAGGGAAGTCACTGAAGCTTTCTTT. V is TRBV6-1 and J is TRBJ1-1; no clear D. Germline CDR1 reads MNHNS; CDR2 reads SASEGT. The CDR3 contains 11 residues.

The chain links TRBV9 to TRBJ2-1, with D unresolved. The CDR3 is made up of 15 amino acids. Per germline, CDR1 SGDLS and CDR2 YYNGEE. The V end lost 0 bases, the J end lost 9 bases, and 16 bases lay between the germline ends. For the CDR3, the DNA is TGTGCCAGCAGCGTAGTGGGTAGAGGAGAAAGTGAGCAGTTCTTC. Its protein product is CASSVVGRGESEQFF.

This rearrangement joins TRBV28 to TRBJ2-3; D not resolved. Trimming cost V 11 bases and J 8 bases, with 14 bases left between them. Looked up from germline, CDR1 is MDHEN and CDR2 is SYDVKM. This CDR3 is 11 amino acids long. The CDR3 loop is CALGIQSTQYF. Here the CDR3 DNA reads TGTGCCCTAGGGATCCAGAGTACGCAGTATTTT. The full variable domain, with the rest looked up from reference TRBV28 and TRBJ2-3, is DVKVTQSSRYLVKRTGEKVFLECVQDMDHENMFWYRQDPGLGLRLIYFSYDVKMKEKGDIPEGYSVSREKKERFSLILESASTNQTSMYLCALGIQSTQYFGPGTRLTVL.

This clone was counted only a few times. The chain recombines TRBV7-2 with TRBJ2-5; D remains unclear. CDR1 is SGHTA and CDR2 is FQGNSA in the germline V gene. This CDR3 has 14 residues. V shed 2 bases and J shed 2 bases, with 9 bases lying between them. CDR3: CASSLRAYQETQYF. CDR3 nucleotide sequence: TGTGCCAGCAGCTTAAGGGCTTATCAAGAGACCCAGTACTTC.

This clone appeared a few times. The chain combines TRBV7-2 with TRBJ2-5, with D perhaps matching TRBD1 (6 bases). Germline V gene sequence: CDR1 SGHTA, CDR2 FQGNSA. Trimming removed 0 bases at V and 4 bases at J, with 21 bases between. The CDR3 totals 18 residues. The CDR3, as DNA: TGTGCCAGCAGCTTAGCACAGGGTCGGACCTCCCTTAGAGAGACCCAGTACTTC. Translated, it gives CASSLAQGRTSLRETQYF.

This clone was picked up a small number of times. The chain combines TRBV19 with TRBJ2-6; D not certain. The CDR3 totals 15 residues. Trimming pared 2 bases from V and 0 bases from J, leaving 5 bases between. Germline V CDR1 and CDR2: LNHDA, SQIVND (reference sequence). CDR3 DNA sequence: TGTGCCAGTAGTATATTACTCTCTGGGGCCAACGTCCTGACTTTC. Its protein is CASSILLSGANVLTF.